The entry that follows covers one TCR beta chain sequence. The CDR3 sequence is 18 residues long. Germline CDR1 LNHDA, CDR2 SQIVND (reference sequence). Germline trimming cut 7 bases from V and 4 bases from J; bases unmatched to any gene: 13. Profiled with immunoSEQ multiplex PCR; TCRdb holds only in-frame clones, not every one. The data contain about 200,000 clones, around nine tenths of them singletons. These data are taken from a study of blood T cell repertoires in COVID-19. Sequenced: peripheral blood. This clonotype was obtained from a man in his sixties who had recovered from COVID-19. The chain links TRBV19 to TRBJ2-7; the match to TRBD2 covers 16 bases. CDR3 nucleotide sequence: TGTGCCAGTAACCCCGGGACTAGCGGGAGGGCCGTTTCGTACGAGCAGTACTTC. Translated: CASNPGTSGRAVSYEQYF.